The 32 T cell receptor beta chains listed next were all sequenced from one sample in a study of blood T cell repertoires in COVID-19 (dated by TCRdb to about 2020). Receptor libraries were prepared by the immunoSEQ multiplex PCR assay. Here the immuneACCESS table is served through TCRdb, limited to in-frame sequences with V and J called. Missing clones are a known gap in these copies; in checked studies unresolved V genes cover under half, and the rest lacks a known reason. The sample records around 250,000 clones, 75% to 90% of which are singletons. The ten largest clones add up to about 4% of the sample. What was sequenced was PBMCs or T cells enriched from blood (not recorded which). The receptor set was obtained from a woman aged 25-40 years with acute COVID-19.

The chain combines TRBV27 with TRBJ1-1; maybe TRBD1 (6 bases). This CDR3 is 13 amino acids long. V lost 9 bases and J lost 11, with 22 bases in between. CDR1 and CDR2 (germline): MNHEY, SMNVEV (reference sequence). The CDR3 coding sequence is TGTGCCAGTTCCCCGGGGGGCAGCCCAGAGGCTTTCTTT. Amino acids: CASSPGGSPEAFF.

The chain recombines TRBV4-1 with TRBJ2-2; 7 nucleotides line up with TRBD1. This CDR3 is 17 amino acids long. Germline V gene sequence: CDR1 MGHRA, CDR2 YSYEKL. The V and J ends lost 0 bases and 4 bases, in that order; junction bases with no gene match: 8. The CDR3 nucleotides are TGCGCCAGCAGCCAAGATGAGGGGGCGGCGGTCACCGGGGAGCTGTTTTTT. It specifies CASSQDEGAAVTGELFF.

V gene TRBV28 combines with J gene TRBJ1-1, with 7 bases aligning to TRBD1. The V gene's germline CDR1 is MDHEN and CDR2 SYDVKM. After removal of 7 bases from V and 2 bases from J, the junction contained 7 bases not matched to a gene. The CDR3 covers 14 residues. DNA of the CDR3: TGTGCCAGCACCCTGACAGGGAGAAACACTGAAGCTTTCTTT. This encodes CASTLTGRNTEAFF.

This chain joins TRBV7-6 and TRBJ2-7, with D possibly matching TRBD2 (7 bases). CDR3 length equals 15 residues. V was clipped by 5 bases and J by 2 bases, with 16 bases between them. CDR1 SGHVS and CDR2 FNYEAQ come from the germline V gene. The CDR3 nucleotides are TGTGCCAGCAGCCGTCAGGAGGGGGGGACCTACGAGCAGTACTTC. This gives the protein CASSRQEGGTYEQYF.

This clone has more than one count but fewer than ten. The gene calls are TRBV10-1 and TRBJ1-2; D might be TRBD1 (5 bases). This CDR3 comprises 19 residues. Germline V gene sequence: CDR1 WNHNN, CDR2 SYGVQD (reference sequence). The V and J ends lost 2 bases and 4 bases respectively, with 26 bases between them. This CDR3 is CASSEPEYFHRDSLYGYTF. The CDR3 region has the DNA TGCGCCAGCAGTGAGCCAGAATACTTTCACCGGGACTCCCTCTATGGCTACACCTTC.

The rearrangement links TRBV27 to TRBJ2-6, with 7 nucleotides matching TRBD2. J was trimmed by 2 bases and V by 4 bases; bases with no gene match: 11. CDR3 length equals 18 residues. Germline V CDR1 and CDR2: MNHEY, SMNVEV (reference sequence). CDR3 DNA sequence: TGTGCCAGCAGTTCGTTTAGGGAGGGGAAAGCTGGGGCCAACGTCCTGACTTTC. This encodes CASSSFREGKAGANVLTF. The full variable domain, completed using reference TRBV27 and TRBJ2-6, is EAQVTQNPRYLITVTGKKLTVTCSQNMNHEYMSWYRQDPGLGLRQIYYSMNVEVTDKGDVPEGYKVSRKEKRNFPLILESPSPNQTSLYFCASSSFREGKAGANVLTFGAGSRLTVL.

The gene calls are TRBV7-2 and TRBJ2-1; 11 nucleotides agree with TRBD2. CDR3 length equals 19 residues. Unmatched junction bases numbered 15, after V lost 5 bases and J lost 3 bases. Germline values: CDR1 SGHTA, CDR2 FQGNSA. The CDR3 sequence: CASSHPPRLAGRNYNEQFF. CDR3 coding DNA: TGTGCCAGCAGCCACCCACCTCGACTAGCGGGACGAAACTACAATGAGCAGTTCTTC.

This clone was detected a few times. The chain carries TRBV7-8 and TRBJ2-7; TRBD1 is a possible D gene (6 bases). Germline V gene data show CDR1 as SGHVS and CDR2 as FQNEAQ. The CDR3 length is 15 residues. Trimming stripped 5 bases from V and 3 bases from J, with 17 bases between. CDR3 loop: CASSPRDTIDYEQYF. CDR3 DNA: TGTGCCAGCAGCCCACGGGACACTATAGACTACGAGCAGTACTTC.

V is TRBV18 and J is TRBJ2-1; 7 bases match TRBD2. The CDR3 runs to 13 residues. The junction had 5 bases not matched to a gene; V was cut back by 2 bases and J by 10 bases. Per germline, CDR1 KGHSH and CDR2 LQKENI. CDR3 in DNA: TGTGCCAGCTCACCAGAAGCGGGAAACGAGCAGTTCTTC. It yields the protein CASSPEAGNEQFF.

V is TRBV4-3 and J is TRBJ2-7; TRBD2 is a possible D gene (6 bases). The germline V and J ends were trimmed by 2 bases and 2 bases, with 13 bases remaining between them. The germline V gene has CDR1 LGHNA and CDR2 YSLEER. This CDR3 comprises 15 residues. CDR3 sequence reads: CASSQTGTGTYEQYF. For the CDR3, the DNA is TGCGCCAGCAGCCAAACCGGGACTGGAACCTACGAGCAGTACTTC.

The chain is built from TRBV28 and TRBJ2-3, with 9 bases lining up with TRBD2. Trimming at V came to 7 bases and at J to 4 bases, leaving 15 bases not matched to a gene. CDR3 length: 17 residues. Germline V gene sequence: CDR1 MDHEN, CDR2 SYDVKM. This chain's CDR3 is CASIPPSSGRTPDTQYF. Written as DNA, the CDR3 is TGTGCCAGCATCCCCCCATCGAGCGGGAGGACCCCAGATACGCAGTATTTT.

This rearrangement joins TRBV19 to TRBJ2-2; D gene ambiguous. The CDR3 has 16 residues. The V end was cut by 5 bases, the J end by 1 base, with 14 bases between. Germline values: CDR1 LNHDA, CDR2 SQIVND (reference sequence). In DNA form, the CDR3 reads TGTGCCAGTAGTTCGCTGACACCCCTGAACACCGGGGAGCTGTTTTTT. Translated, it gives CASSSLTPLNTGELFF. The variable domain in full, completed from reference TRBV19 and TRBJ2-2, reads DGGITQSPKYLFRKEGQNVTLSCEQNLNHDAMYWYRQDPGQGLRLIYYSQIVNDFQKGDIAEGYSVSREKKESFPLTVTSAQKNPTAFYLCASSSLTPLNTGELFFGEGSRLTVL.

The chain uses TRBV2 and TRBJ1-1; D perhaps matches TRBD1 (5 bases). Germline V lookup: CDR1 SNHLY, CDR2 FYNNEI. V was pared by 7 bases and J by 1 base, with 16 bases between. The CDR3 consists of 15 residues. The CDR3 coding sequence is TGTGCCAGCATAGTGGATAGAGACAGGAACACTGAAGCTTTCTTT. It specifies CASIVDRDRNTEAFF. Drawing the rest from reference TRBV2 and TRBJ1-1, the complete variable domain is EPEVTQTPSHQVTQMGQEVILRCVPISNHLYFYWYRQILGQKVEFLVSFYNNEISEKSEIFDDQFSVERPDGSNFTLKIRSTKLEDSAMYFCASIVDRDRNTEAFFGQGTRLTVV.

The chain has TRBV7-3 and TRBJ2-3, with 8 bases identical to TRBD2. The ends lost 5 bases at V and 0 bases at J; junction bases unmatched: 4. The V gene's germline CDR1 is SGHTA and CDR2 FQGTGA. The CDR3 is 15 amino acids. The CDR3 bases are TGTGCCAGCAGCCGAGGCGGGAGGAGCACAGATACGCAGTATTTT. Translated: CASSRGGRSTDTQYF.

The chain carries TRBV9 and TRBJ1-5; the D gene is possibly TRBD1 (6 bases). V lost 4 bases and J 4 bases, leaving 9 bases between the germline ends. Germline V gene lookup returns CDR1 SGDLS and CDR2 YYNGEE. CDR3 size: 13 residues. The CDR3 sequence is CASSPTGNQPQHF. The CDR3 DNA reads TGTGCCAGCAGCCCGACAGGAAATCAGCCCCAGCATTTT.

This chain links TRBV7-9 with TRBJ2-3, with 9 bases lining up with TRBD2. From germline, CDR1 is SEHNR and CDR2 FQNEAQ (reference sequence). V was pared by 7 bases and J by 5 bases, with 13 bases of the junction left unmatched. The CDR3 runs to 16 residues. CDR3 sequence (DNA): TGTGCCAGCACCAAAACCGGGCTAGCGGGACGAGATACGCAGTATTTT. It encodes CASTKTGLAGRDTQYF.

The chain has TRBV4-2 and TRBJ2-2, with TRBD1 matching over 7 bases. The V and J ends lost 2 bases and 2 bases, in that order; junction bases with no gene match: 5. Germline assignment: CDR1 LGHNA and CDR2 YNFKEQ. There are 16 residues in the CDR3. Here the CDR3 DNA reads TGTGCCAGCAGCCAACTGGGACAGATAAACACCGGGGAGCTGTTTTTT. Protein product: CASSQLGQINTGELFF.

The chain carries TRBV29-1 and TRBJ2-7, with 7 bases aligning to TRBD1. The V gene's germline CDR1 is SQVTM and CDR2 ANQGSEA. V was pared by 4 bases and J by 4 bases, with 4 bases of the junction left unmatched. The CDR3 has 12 amino acids. This chain's CDR3 is CSVGGQTYEQYF. For the CDR3, the DNA is TGCAGCGTTGGGGGACAGACTTACGAGCAGTACTTC.

The J gene is TRBJ2-1, the V gene TRBV24-1; 12 bases match TRBD2. With V trimmed by 3 bases and J by 5 bases, 13 bases remained unmatched. This CDR3 comprises 19 residues. The germline V gene has CDR1 KGHDR and CDR2 SFDVKD. CDR3 region: CATSDAQGARLAGDNEQFF. The CDR3 DNA reads TGTGCCACCAGTGATGCACAGGGGGCGCGACTAGCGGGAGACAATGAGCAGTTCTTC.

This chain links TRBV3-1 (or the pseudogene TRBV3-2) with TRBJ1-6; D might be TRBD1 (5 bases). Germline V CDR1 and CDR2: LGHDT, YNNKEL (reference sequence). The CDR3 is 14 amino acids. V was trimmed by 3 bases and J by 7 bases, leaving 10 bases between them. The CDR3 region is CASSQQGTNSPLHF. The CDR3 region has the DNA TGTGCCAGCAGCCAGCAGGGTACCAATTCACCCCTCCACTTT.

The rearrangement joins TRBV6-2 or TRBV6-3 to TRBJ2-1, with TRBD2 matching over 8 bases. This CDR3 comprises 16 residues. Germline lookup yields CDR1 MNHEY and CDR2 SVGEGT. Trimming cost V 6 bases and J 6 bases; bases outside gene matches: 13. The DNA of the CDR3 is TGTGCCAGCAGCCCGCTCCGGGGGGGAGGACCCAATGAGCAGTTCTTC. It is translated as CASSPLRGGGPNEQFF.

The chain is built from TRBV6-5 and TRBJ2-7, with TRBD1 identical over 7 bases. The CDR3 is 13 residues long. The V and J ends lost 8 bases and 12 bases, in that order; junction bases with no gene match: 16. Germline-derived CDR1 and CDR2 are MNHEY and SVGAGI. The CDR3 DNA follows: TGTGCCAGCCGCCAGACCTCCGGGACAGTACCGTACTTC. This codes for CASRQTSGTVPYF.

Only one count was recorded for this clone. V usage is TRBV2 and J usage is TRBJ2-1; 8 bases line up with TRBD1. The CDR3 length is 13 residues. Germline V CDR1 and CDR2: SNHLY, FYNNEI. V dropped 8 bases and J dropped 8; count of bases not matched to a gene: 8. CDR3 coding DNA: TGTGCCAGCGCGGACAGGGAGGCCCATGAGCAGTTCTTC. This gives the protein CASADREAHEQFF.

The chain links TRBV4-1 to TRBJ2-7; 7 bases are a match to TRBD2. J lost 2 bases, V lost 5 bases, and 15 bases had no gene match. The V gene's germline CDR1 is MGHRA and CDR2 YSYEKL. The CDR3 has 17 amino acids. In nucleotides, the CDR3 is TGCGCCAGCAGCAACCGAACATTAGCCGGGAGGCCCTACGAGCAGTACTTC. This encodes CASSNRTLAGRPYEQYF.

This sequence joins TRBV3-1 (or the pseudogene TRBV3-2) and TRBJ1-4; a possible D gene is TRBD1 (6 bases). The germline V and J ends were trimmed by 5 bases and 3 bases, with 13 bases remaining between them. This CDR3 region has 15 residues. Germline CDR1 LGHDT, CDR2 YNNKEL (reference sequence). Here the CDR3 reads CASSSPQGANEKLFF. The CDR3 DNA reads TGTGCCAGCAGCTCCCCACAGGGCGCTAATGAAAAACTGTTTTTT.

The genes are TRBV2 and TRBJ2-1; 9 bases line up with TRBD1. The CDR3 runs 16 residues. V shed 8 bases, J shed 8 bases, and the junction held 16 bases outside the gene matches. Germline lookup yields CDR1 SNHLY and CDR2 FYNNEI. The CDR3, as DNA: TGTGCCAGCCGTCTCAATCCGGGACAGGGTATCCATGAGCAGTTCTTC. The encoded protein is CASRLNPGQGIHEQFF.

The V gene is TRBV28, the J gene TRBJ2-1; TRBD2 aligns across 12 bases. The CDR3 is 14 residues long. V shed 3 bases, J shed 7 bases, and the junction held 1 base outside the gene matches. From germline, CDR1 is MDHEN and CDR2 SYDVKM. The CDR3 DNA sequence: TGTGCCAGCAGTTTTACTAGCGGGAGGAATGAGCAGTTCTTC. This sequence encodes CASSFTSGRNEQFF.

The chain carries TRBV27 and TRBJ1-1, with D perhaps TRBD1 (5 bases). The CDR3 runs to 14 residues. Trimming removed 2 bases from V and 1 base from J, with 8 bases in between. The V gene's germline CDR1 is MNHEY and CDR2 SMNVEV (reference sequence). The CDR3 reads CASSLKGENTEAFF. DNA for the CDR3: TGTGCCAGCAGTTTAAAAGGGGAGAACACTGAAGCTTTCTTT.

This chain links TRBV4-1 with TRBJ2-7, with 11 bases aligning to TRBD2. This CDR3 spans 16 amino acids. J lost 4 bases, V lost 0 bases, and 5 bases had no gene match. Per germline, CDR1 MGHRA and CDR2 YSYEKL. The CDR3: CASSQDPTSGSYEQYF. The DNA of the CDR3 is TGCGCCAGCAGCCAAGATCCCACTAGCGGGAGTTACGAGCAGTACTTC.

The chain employs TRBV7-2 and TRBJ2-3; D might be TRBD2 (6 bases). Germline V gene data show CDR1 as SGHTA and CDR2 as FQGNSA. Trimming left V 3 bases short and J 3 bases short, with 13 bases between. The CDR3 is 15 amino acids. The CDR3 region is CASSLMGGGTDTQYF. The CDR3 bases are TGTGCCAGCAGCTTGATGGGAGGAGGAACAGATACGCAGTATTTT.

J is TRBJ1-4 and V is TRBV7-3, with D maybe TRBD1 (6 bases). Trimming took off 9 bases at V and 3 bases at J, with 14 bases between the two ends. CDR1 is SGHTA, CDR2 FQGTGA, per germline. This CDR3 has 14 amino acids. The CDR3 sequence is CARLRDRSNEKLFF. As DNA, the CDR3 is TGTGCCAGGTTAAGAGACAGGTCTAATGAAAAACTGTTTTTT.

The V gene is TRBV27, the J gene TRBJ1-5; 8 bases are shared with TRBD1. Germline loops: CDR1 MNHEY, CDR2 SMNVEV (reference sequence). This CDR3 spans 16 amino acids. V lost 5 bases to trimming and J lost 2 bases; unmatched junction nucleotides: 8. The CDR3 DNA reads TGTGCCAGCAGTACTACCGGGACAGGAGGCAATCAGCCCCAGCATTTT. The encoded protein is CASSTTGTGGNQPQHF.